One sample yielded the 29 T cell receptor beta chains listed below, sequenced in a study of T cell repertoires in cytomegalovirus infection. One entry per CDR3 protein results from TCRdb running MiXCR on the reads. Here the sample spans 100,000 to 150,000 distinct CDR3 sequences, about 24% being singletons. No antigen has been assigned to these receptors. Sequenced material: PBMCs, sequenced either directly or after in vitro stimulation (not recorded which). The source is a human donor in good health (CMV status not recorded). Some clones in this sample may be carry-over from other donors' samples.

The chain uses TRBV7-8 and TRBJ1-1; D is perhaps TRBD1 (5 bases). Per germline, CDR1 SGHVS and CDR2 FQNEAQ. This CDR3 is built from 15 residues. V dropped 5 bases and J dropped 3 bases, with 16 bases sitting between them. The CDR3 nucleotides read TGTGCCAGCAGCCGAGGGACTCGGGGGGACACTGAAGCTTTCTTT. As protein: CASSRGTRGDTEAFF.

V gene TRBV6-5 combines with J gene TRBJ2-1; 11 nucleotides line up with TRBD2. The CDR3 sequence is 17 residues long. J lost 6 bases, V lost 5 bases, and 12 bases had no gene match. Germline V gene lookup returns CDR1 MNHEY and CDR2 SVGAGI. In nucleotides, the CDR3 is TGTGCCAGCAGTCGAACCTCAACTAGCGGGAGTTTCAATGAGCAGTTCTTC. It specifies CASSRTSTSGSFNEQFF.

Written as DNA, the CDR3 is TGTGCCAGCAGAGGCCCAAGGGGAGGTGAAAAACTGTTTTTT. This gives the protein CASRGPRGGEKLFF. The chain employs TRBV12-3 or TRBV12-4 and TRBJ1-4; D may be TRBD1 (5 bases). The length of the CDR3 is 14 residues. Deletions cut 6 bases from V and 7 bases from J, with 15 bases between.

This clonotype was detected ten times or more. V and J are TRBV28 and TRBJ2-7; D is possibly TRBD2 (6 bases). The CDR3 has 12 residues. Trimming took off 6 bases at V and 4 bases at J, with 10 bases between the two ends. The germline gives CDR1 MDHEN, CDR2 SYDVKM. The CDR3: CASSGSGYEQYF. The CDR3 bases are TGTGCCAGCAGCGGGAGCGGGTACGAGCAGTACTTC.

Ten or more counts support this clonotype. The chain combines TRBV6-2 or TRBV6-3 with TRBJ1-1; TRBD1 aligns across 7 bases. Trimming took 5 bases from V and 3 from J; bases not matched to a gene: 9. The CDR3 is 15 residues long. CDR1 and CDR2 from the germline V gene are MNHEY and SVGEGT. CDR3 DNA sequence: TGTGCCAGCAGTACACCAACAGGGGCCTACACTGAAGCTTTCTTT. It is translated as CASSTPTGAYTEAFF.

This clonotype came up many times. The CDR3 sequence is CASSLILGQGVNGYGYTF. The CDR3 nucleotides read TGTGCCAGCAGTTTAATTCTGGGACAGGGTGTCAATGGGTATGGCTACACCTTC. The V call is TRBV12-3 or TRBV12-4, the J call TRBJ1-2; the match to TRBD1 covers 9 bases. CDR3 length: 18 residues. V trimming: 2 bases; J trimming: 5 bases; junction bases outside the gene matches: 15.

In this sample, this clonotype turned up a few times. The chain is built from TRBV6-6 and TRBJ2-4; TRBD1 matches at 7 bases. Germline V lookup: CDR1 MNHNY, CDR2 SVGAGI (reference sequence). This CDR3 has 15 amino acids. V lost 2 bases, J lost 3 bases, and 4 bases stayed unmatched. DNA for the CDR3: TGTGCCAGCAGTTACCCACAGGGGTACAAAAACATTCAGTACTTC. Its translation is CASSYPQGYKNIQYF.

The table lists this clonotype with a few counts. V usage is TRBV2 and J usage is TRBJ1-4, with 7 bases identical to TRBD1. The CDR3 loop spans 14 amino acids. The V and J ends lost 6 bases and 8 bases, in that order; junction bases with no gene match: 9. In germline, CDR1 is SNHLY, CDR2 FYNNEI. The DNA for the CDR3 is TGTGCCAGCAGGGAAACAGGGGATGTCGAAAAACTGTTTTTT. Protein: CASRETGDVEKLFF.

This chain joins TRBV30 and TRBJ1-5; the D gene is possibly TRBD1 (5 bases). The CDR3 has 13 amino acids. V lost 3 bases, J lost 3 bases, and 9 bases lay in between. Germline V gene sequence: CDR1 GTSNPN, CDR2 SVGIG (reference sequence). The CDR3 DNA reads TGTGCCTGGAGCGGGGGGGACAATCAGCCCCAGCATTTT. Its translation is CAWSGGDNQPQHF.

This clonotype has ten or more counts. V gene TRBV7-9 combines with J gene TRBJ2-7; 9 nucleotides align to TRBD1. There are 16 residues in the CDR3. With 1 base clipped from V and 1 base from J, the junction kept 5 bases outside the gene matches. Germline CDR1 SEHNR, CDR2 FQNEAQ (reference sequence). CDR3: CASSLVGTGRSYEQYF. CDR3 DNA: TGTGCCAGCAGCTTAGTAGGGACAGGGAGATCCTACGAGCAGTACTTC.

The CDR3 here is CASSRGPRASTNEKLFF. CDR3 sequence (DNA): TGTGCCAGCAGCAGGGGACCACGGGCTTCAACTAATGAAAAACTGTTTTTT. The rearrangement joins TRBV9 to TRBJ1-4, with a weak D call TRBD1 (5 bases). This CDR3 is built from 17 residues. V lost 4 bases and J 0 bases, leaving 16 bases between the germline ends. Germline assignment: CDR1 SGDLS and CDR2 YYNGEE. Using reference TRBV9 and TRBJ1-4 for the parts outside the CDR3, the full variable domain is DSGVTQTPKHLITATGQRVTLRCSPRSGDLSVYWYQQSLDQGLQFLIQYYNGEERAKGNILERFSAQQFPDLHSELNLSSLELGDSALYFCASSRGPRASTNEKLFFGSGTQLSVL.

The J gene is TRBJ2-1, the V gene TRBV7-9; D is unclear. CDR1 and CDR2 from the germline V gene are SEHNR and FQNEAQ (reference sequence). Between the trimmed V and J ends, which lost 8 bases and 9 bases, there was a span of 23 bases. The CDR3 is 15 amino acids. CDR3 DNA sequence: TGTGCCAGCCGAAGCCCGCACGAAGGTGGTCGTGAGCAGTTCTTC. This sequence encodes CASRSPHEGGREQFF.

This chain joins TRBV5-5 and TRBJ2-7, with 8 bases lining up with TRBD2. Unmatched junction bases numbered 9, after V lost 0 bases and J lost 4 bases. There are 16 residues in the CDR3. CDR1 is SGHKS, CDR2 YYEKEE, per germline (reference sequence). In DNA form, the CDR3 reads TGTGCCAGCAGCTTGGGGCCCGGGACTAGGGATTACGAGCAGTACGTC. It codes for CASSLGPGTRDYEQYV.

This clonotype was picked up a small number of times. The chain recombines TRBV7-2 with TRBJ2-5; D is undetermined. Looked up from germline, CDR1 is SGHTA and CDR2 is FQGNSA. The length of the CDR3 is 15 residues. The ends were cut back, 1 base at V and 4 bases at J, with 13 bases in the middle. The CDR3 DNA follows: TGTGCCAGCAGCTTAGTCCTCCTAGGTTCAGAGACCCAGTACTTC. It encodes CASSLVLLGSETQYF.

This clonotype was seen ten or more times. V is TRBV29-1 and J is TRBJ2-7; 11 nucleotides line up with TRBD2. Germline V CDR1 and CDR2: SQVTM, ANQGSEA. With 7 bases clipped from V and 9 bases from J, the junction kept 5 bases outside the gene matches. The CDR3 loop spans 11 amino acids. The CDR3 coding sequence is TGCAGCGCCTCACTAGCGGGAGTGCAGTACGTC. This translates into CSASLAGVQYV.

The CDR3 is CASSLAPGRAEPQHF. DNA for the CDR3: TGTGCCAGCAGCTTAGCGCCTGGCCGGGCAGAGCCCCAGCATTTT. The chain has TRBV7-2 and TRBJ1-5, with D unclear. V lost 0 bases, J lost 8 bases, and 14 bases lay in between. CDR1 is SGHTA and CDR2 is FQGNSA in the germline V gene. The CDR3 length is 15 residues.

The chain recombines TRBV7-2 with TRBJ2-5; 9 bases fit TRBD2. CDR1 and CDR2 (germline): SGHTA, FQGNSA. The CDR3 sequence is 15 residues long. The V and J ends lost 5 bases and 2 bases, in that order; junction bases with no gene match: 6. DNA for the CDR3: TGTGCCAGCAGCATTAGCGGGAGTTGGCAAGAGACCCAGTACTTC. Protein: CASSISGSWQETQYF.

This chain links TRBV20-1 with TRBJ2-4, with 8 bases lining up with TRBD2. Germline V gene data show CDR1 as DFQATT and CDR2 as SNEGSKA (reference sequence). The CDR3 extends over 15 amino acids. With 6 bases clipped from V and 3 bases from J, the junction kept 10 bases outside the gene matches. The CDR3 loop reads CSAIRTGTSKNIQYF. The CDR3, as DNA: TGCAGTGCCATCAGGACCGGGACTAGCAAAAACATTCAGTACTTC.

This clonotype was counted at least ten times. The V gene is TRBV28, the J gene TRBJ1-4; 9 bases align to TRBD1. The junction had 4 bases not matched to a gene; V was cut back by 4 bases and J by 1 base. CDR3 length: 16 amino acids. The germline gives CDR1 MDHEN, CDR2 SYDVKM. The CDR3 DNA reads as TGTGCCAGCAGTTGGGACAGGGAGAGAACTAATGAAAAACTGTTTTTT. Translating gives CASSWDRERTNEKLFF.

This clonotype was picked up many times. CDR3: CASSLGLVVVYEQYV. CDR3 nucleotides: TGTGCCAGCAGCTTGGGATTAGTCGTGGTCTACGAGCAGTACGTC. V gene TRBV6-2 or TRBV6-3 combines with J gene TRBJ2-7; D is unresolved. CDR1 and CDR2 (germline): MNHEY, SVGEGT. CDR3 length: 15 amino acids. The V end was cut by 6 bases, the J end by 3 bases, with 18 bases between.

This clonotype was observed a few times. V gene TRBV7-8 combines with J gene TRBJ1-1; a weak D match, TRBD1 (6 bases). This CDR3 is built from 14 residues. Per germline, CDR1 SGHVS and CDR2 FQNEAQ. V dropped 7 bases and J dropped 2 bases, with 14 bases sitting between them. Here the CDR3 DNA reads TGTGCCAGCACGTCGCCCAGGGGAAACACTGAAGCTTTCTTT. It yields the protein CASTSPRGNTEAFF.

Written as DNA, the CDR3 is TGTGCCAGCAGTGAAGTGAGGGGGGTGGAAAGCACAGATACGCAGTATTTT. As protein: CASSEVRGVESTDTQYF. This chain joins TRBV25-1 and TRBJ2-3; D may be TRBD1 or TRBD2 (6 bases each). The germline V gene encodes CDR1 MGHDK and CDR2 SYGVNS. The CDR3 has 17 residues. Trimming stripped 2 bases from V and 0 bases from J, with 15 bases between.

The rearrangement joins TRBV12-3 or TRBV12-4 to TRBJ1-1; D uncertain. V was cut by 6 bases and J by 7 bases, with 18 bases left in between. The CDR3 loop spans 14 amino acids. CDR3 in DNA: TGTGCCAGCAGGTCGGTAGACTCTGAGAGTGAAGCTTTCTTT. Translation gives CASRSVDSESEAFF.

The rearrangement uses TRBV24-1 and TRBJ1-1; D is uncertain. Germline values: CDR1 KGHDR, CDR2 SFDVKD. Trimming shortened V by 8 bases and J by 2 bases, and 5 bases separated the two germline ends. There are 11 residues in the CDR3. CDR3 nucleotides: TGTGCCACCAAGACCAACACTGAAGCTTTCTTT. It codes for CATKTNTEAFF.

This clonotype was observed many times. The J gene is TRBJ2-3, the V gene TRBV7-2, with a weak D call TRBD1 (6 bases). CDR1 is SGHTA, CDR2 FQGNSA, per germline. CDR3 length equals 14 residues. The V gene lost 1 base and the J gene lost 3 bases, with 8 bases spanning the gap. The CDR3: CASSLDRVTDTQYF. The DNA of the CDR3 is TGTGCCAGCAGCTTAGACAGGGTTACAGATACGCAGTATTTT.

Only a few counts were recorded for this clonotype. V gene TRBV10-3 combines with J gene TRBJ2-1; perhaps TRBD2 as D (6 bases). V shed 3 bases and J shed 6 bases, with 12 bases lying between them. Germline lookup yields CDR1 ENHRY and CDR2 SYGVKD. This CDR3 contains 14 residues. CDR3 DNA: TGTGCCATCAGTGACCTAGCGTCAGGCAATGAGCAGTTCTTC. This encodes CAISDLASGNEQFF.

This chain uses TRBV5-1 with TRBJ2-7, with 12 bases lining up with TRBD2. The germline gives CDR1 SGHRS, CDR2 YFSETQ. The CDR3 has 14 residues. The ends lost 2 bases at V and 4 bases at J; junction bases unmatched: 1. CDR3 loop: CASSFGTSGYEQYV. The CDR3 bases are TGCGCCAGCAGCTTCGGGACTAGCGGGTACGAGCAGTACGTC.

The CDR3 DNA reads as TGTGCCACCAGTGATTCCTATATACTCCTCTCAAGCGAGCAGTACGTC. Its translation: CATSDSYILLSSEQYV. The genes are TRBV24-1 and TRBJ2-7; D uncertain. V lost 2 bases and J 6 bases, leaving 19 bases between the germline ends. This CDR3 has 16 amino acids. The germline gives CDR1 KGHDR, CDR2 SFDVKD.

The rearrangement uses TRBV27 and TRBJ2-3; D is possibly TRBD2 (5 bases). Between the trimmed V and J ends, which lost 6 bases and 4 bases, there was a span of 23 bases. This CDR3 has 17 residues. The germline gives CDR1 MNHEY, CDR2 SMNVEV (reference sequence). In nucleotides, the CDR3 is TGTGCCAGCAGCCCACCAAAGACTACCCACCACGCAGATACGCAGTATTTT. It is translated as CASSPPKTTHHADTQYF.